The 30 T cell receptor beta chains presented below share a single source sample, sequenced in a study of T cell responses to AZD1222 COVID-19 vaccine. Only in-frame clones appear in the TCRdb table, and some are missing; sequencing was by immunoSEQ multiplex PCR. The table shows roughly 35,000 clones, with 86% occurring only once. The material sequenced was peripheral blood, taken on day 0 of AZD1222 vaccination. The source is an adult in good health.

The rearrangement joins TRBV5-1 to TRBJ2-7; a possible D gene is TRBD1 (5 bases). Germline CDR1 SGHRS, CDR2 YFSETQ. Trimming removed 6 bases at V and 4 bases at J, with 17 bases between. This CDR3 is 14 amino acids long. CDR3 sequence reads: CASTLEDNRYEQYF. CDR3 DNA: TGCGCCAGCACCCTAGAGGACAACAGGTACGAGCAGTACTTC.

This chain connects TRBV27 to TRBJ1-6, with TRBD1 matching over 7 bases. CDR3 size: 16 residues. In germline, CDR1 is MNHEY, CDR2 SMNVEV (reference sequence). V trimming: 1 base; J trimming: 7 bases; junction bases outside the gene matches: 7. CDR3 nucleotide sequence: TGTGCCAGCAGTTTATTCGCCGGGACAGAGAATTCACCCCTCCACTTT. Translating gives CASSLFAGTENSPLHF.

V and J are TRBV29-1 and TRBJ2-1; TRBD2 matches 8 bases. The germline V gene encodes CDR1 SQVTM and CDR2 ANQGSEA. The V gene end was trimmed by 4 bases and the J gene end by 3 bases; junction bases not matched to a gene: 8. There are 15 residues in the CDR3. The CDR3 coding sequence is TGCAGCGTTGGTTCTCAGGCGGGAGGCTACAATGAGCAGTTCTTC. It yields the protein CSVGSQAGGYNEQFF.

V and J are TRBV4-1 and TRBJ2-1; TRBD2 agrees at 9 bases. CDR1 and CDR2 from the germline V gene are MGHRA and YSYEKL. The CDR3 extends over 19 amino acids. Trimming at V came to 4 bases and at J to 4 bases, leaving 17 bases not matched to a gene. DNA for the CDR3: TGCGCCAGCAGCCCGCCATGGAGCGGGGGGCCCCCCCAATACAATGAGCAGTTCTTC. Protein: CASSPPWSGGPPQYNEQFF.

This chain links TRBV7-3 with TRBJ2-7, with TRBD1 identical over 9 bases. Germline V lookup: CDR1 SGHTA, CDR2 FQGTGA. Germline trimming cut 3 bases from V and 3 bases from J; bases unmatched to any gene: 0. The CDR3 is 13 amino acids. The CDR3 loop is CASSLTGGYEQYF. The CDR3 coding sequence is TGTGCCAGCAGCTTGACAGGGGGCTACGAGCAGTACTTC.

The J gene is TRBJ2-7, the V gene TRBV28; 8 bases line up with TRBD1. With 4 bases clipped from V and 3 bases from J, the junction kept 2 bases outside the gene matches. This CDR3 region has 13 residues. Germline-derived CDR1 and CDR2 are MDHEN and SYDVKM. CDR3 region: CASSYRGDYEQYF. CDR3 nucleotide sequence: TGTGCCAGCAGTTACAGGGGGGACTACGAGCAGTACTTC.

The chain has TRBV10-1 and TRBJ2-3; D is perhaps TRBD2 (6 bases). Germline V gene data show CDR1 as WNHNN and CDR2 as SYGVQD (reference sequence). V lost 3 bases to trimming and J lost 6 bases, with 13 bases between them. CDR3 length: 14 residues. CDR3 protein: CASSERRDGDTQYF. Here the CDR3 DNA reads TGCGCCAGCAGTGAAAGGCGGGATGGGGATACGCAGTATTTT.

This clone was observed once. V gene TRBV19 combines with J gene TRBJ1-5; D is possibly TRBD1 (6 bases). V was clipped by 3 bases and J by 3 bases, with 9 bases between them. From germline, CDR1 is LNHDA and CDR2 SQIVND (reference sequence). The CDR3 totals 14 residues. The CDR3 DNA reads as TGTGCCAGTAGTATCAGGGGCCCCAATCAGCCCCAGCATTTT. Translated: CASSIRGPNQPQHF.

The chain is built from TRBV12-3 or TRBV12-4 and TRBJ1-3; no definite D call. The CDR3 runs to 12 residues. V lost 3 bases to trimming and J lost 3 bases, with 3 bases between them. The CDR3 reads CASSFLGNTIYF. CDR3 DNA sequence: TGTGCCAGCAGTTTTCTTGGAAACACCATATATTTT.

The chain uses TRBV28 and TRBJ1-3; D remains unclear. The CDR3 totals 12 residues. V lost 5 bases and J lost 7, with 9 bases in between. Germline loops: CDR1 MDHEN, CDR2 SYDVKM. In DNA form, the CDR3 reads TGTGCCAGCAGTACGGGTCGGAACACCATATATTTT. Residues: CASSTGRNTIYF.

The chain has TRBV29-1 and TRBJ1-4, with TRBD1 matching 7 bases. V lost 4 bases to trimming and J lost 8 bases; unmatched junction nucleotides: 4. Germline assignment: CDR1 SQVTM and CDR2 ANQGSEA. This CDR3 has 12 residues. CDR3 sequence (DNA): TGCAGCGTTGGACAGGGAGGCGAAAAACTGTTTTTT. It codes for CSVGQGGEKLFF.

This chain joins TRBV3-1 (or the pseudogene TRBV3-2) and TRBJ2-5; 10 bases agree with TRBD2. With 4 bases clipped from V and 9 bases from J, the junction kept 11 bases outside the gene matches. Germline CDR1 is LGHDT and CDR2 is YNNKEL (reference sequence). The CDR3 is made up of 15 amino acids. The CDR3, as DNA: TGTGCCAGCAGCCCGATGTCTAGCGGGGGTACGGCCCAGTACTTC. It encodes CASSPMSSGGTAQYF.

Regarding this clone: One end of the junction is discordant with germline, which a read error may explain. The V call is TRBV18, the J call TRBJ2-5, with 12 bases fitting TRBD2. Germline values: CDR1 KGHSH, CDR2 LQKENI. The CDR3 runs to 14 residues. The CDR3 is CASSPGLAGETQYF. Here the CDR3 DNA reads TGTGCCAGTTCACCGGGACTAGCGGGAGAGACCCAGTACTTC.

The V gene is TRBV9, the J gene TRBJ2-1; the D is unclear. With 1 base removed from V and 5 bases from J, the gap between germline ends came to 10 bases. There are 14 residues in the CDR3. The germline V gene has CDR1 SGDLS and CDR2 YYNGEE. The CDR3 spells CASSVKPTNNEQFF. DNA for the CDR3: TGTGCCAGCAGCGTAAAGCCTACGAACAATGAGCAGTTCTTC.

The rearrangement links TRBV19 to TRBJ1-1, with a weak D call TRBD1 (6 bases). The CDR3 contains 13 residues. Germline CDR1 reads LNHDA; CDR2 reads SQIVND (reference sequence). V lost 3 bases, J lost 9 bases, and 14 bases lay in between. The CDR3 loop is CASSMSPGDQAFF. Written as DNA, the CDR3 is TGTGCCAGTAGTATGTCCCCAGGGGACCAAGCTTTCTTT.

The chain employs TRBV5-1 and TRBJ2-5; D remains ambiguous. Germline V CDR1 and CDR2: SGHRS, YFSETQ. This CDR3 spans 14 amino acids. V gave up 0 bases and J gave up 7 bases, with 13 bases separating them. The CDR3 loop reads CASSLEGGSGTQYF. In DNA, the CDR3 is TGCGCCAGCAGCTTGGAGGGTGGGTCAGGGACCCAGTACTTC.

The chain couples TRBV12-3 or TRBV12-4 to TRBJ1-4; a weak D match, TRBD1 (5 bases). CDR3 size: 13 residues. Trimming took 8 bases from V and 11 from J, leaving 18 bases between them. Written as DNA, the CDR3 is TGTGCCAGCTTTAGGGGAGGGGCGGGGAAACTGTTTTTT. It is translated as CASFRGGAGKLFF.

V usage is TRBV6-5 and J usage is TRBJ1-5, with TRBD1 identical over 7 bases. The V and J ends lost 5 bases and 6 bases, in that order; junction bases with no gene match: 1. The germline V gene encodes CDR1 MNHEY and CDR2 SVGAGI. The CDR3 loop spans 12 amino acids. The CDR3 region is CASSTGVQPQHF. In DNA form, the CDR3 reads TGTGCCAGCAGTACAGGGGTTCAGCCCCAGCATTTT.

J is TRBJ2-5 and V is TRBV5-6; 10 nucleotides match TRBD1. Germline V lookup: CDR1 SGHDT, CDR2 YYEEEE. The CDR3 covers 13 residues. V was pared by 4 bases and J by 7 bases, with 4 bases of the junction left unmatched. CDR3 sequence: CASSPRDRGTQYF. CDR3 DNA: TGTGCCAGCAGCCCCCGGGACAGGGGGACCCAGTACTTC.

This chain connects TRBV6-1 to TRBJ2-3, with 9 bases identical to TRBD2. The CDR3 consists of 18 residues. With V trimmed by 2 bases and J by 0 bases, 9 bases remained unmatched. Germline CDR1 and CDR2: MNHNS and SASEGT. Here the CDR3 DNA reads TGTGCCAGCAGTGAATTCGGGGGAGCGGGAGGTAGCACAGATACGCAGTATTTT. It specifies CASSEFGGAGGSTDTQYF.

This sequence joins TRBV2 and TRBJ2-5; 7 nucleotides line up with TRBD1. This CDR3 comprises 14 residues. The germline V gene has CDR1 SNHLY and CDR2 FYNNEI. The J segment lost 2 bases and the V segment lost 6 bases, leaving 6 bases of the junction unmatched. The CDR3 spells CASRTGQAQETQYF. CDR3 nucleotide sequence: TGTGCCAGCAGAACTGGACAGGCGCAAGAGACCCAGTACTTC.

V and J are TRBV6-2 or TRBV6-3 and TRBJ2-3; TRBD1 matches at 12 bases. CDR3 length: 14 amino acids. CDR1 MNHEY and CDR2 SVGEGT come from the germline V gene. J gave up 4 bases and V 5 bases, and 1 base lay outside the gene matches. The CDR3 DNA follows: TGTGCCAGCAGTGGGACAGGGGGCGCAGATACGCAGTATTTT. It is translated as CASSGTGGADTQYF.

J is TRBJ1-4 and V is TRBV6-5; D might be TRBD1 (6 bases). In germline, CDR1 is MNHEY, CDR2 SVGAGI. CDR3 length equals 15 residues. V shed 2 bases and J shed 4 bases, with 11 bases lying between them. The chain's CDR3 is CASSYQQGLNEKLFF. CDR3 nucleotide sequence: TGTGCCAGCAGTTACCAACAGGGACTTAATGAAAAACTGTTTTTT.

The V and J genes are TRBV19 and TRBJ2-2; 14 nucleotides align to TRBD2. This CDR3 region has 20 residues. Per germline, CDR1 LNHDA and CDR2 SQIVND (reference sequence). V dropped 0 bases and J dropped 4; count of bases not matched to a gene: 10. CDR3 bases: TGTGCCAGTAGTATAGAACGGGGACTAGCGGGAGCGGCGAGCACCGGGGAGCTGTTTTTT. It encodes CASSIERGLAGAASTGELFF.

CDR3 bases: TGTGCCAGCAGGCCGGATTACAATCAGCCCCAGCATTTT. Translating it yields CASRPDYNQPQHF. The V and J genes are TRBV12-3 or TRBV12-4 and TRBJ1-5; D not resolved. Trimming left V 6 bases short and J 3 bases short, with 9 bases between. The CDR3 is made up of 13 amino acids.

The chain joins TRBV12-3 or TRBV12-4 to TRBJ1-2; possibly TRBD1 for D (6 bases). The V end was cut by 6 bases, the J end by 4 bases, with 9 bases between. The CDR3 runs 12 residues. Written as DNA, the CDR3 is TGTGCCAGCAGGGGGGGCGCCTATGGCTACACCTTC. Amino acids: CASRGGAYGYTF.

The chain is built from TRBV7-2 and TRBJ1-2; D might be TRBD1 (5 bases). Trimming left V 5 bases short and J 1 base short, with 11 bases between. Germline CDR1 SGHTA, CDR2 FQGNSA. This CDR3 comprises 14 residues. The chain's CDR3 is CASSAQAINYGYTF. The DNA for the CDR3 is TGTGCCAGCAGCGCACAGGCTATTAACTATGGCTACACCTTC.

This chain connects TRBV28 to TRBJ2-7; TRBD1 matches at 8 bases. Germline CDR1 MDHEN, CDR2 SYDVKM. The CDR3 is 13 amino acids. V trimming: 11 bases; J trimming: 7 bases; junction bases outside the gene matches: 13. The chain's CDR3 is CASGAGGLGEQYF. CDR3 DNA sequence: TGTGCCTCGGGGGCAGGGGGCTTAGGGGAGCAGTACTTC.

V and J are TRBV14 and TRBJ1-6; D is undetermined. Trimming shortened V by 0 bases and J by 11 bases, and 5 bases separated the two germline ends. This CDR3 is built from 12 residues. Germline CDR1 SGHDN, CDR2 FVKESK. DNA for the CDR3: TGTGCCAGCAGCCAAGATCGGCCACCCCTCCACTTT. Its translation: CASSQDRPPLHF.

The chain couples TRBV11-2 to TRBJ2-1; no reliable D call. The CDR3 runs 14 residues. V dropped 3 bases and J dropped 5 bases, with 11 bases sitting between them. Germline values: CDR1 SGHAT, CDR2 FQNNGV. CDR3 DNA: TGTGCCAGCAGCTTGGAGCTCCGGCACAATGAGCAGTTCTTC. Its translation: CASSLELRHNEQFF.